In its sample, the clone carrying this T cell receptor beta chain was seen a few times. The antigen remains undetermined. The sequenced template was cDNA made from the entire isolated RNA. Measured with immunoSEQ multiplex PCR; TCRdb has only the in-frame clones, and not every one. The profile shows some 150,000 clones, 10% to 15% of them singletons. This specimen belongs to a study of beta chain features in type 1 diabetes. CDR1 and CDR2 (germline): MNHEY, SVGAGI. V shed 5 bases, J shed 2 bases, and the junction held 1 base outside the gene matches. The CDR3 covers 14 residues. Findings and limits, study-wide: Any HLA type influence on TCRB rearrangement was left unresolved here. There was a moderate but significant shortening of TCRB CDR3s in all four CD4+ subsets of Type 1 diabetes patients.

The chain links TRBV6-5 to TRBJ2-5; TRBD2 matches 11 bases. Sequencing input: central memory CD4+ T cells from blood. This sequence was found in a man between 18 and 35 years old with type 1 diabetes. The CDR3 here is CASSTSGGQETQYF. CDR3 coding DNA: TGTGCCAGCAGTACTAGCGGGGGACAAGAGACCCAGTACTTC.